This T cell receptor beta chain was documented in a study of shared clonotypes between healthy human individuals. The authors ran the assay at deep level. Authors' data handling: Because ImmunoSEQ provided only junction sequences with no quality scores, the filtering differed. TCRdb's copy holds only in-frame clones and misses some; the assay was immunoSEQ multiplex PCR. D and trimming come from the DNA, and the V and J calls and clone size come from that table. The sample lists some 530,000 clones; around 73% were seen once. This CDR3 has 14 residues. The V end lost 7 bases, the J end lost 4 bases, and 14 bases lay between the germline ends. Per the germline V gene, CDR1 is LNHDA and CDR2 is SQIVND (reference sequence). Donors had no recently reported acute infections or vaccinations and were HIV-negative.

V is TRBV19 and J is TRBJ1-5; D is unresolved. This clonotype was sampled from a woman aged 40 to 55 in good health. Some clones in this sample may be carry-over from other donors' samples. The sequenced sample was PBMCs. In nucleotides, the CDR3 is TGTGCCAGTACTCCGGGAATAGGGAATCAGCCCCAGCATTTT. Translating gives CASTPGIGNQPQHF. Together with reference TRBV19 and TRBJ1-5, the CDR3 gives the full variable domain: DGGITQSPKYLFRKEGQNVTLSCEQNLNHDAMYWYRQDPGQGLRLIYYSQIVNDFQKGDIAEGYSVSREKKESFPLTVTSAQKNPTAFYLCASTPGIGNQPQHFGDGTRLSIL.